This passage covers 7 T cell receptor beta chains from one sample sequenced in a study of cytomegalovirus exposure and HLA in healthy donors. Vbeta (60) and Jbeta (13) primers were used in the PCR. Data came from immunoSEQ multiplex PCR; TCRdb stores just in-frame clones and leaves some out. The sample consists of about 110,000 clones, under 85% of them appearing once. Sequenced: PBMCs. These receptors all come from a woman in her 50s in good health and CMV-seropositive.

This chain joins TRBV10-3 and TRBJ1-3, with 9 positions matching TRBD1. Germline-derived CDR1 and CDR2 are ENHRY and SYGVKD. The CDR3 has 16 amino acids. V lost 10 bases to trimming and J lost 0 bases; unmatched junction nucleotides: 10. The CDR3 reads CATNSRDRDSGNTIYF. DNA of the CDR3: TGTGCCACCAACTCCCGGGACAGGGACTCTGGAAACACCATATATTTT.

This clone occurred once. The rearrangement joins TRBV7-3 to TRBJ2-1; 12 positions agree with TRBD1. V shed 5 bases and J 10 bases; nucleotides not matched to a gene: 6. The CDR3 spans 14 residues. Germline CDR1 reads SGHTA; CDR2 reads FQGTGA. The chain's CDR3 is CASSLAGTGGEQFF. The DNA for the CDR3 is TGTGCCAGCAGCCTAGCCGGGACAGGGGGCGAGCAGTTCTTC.

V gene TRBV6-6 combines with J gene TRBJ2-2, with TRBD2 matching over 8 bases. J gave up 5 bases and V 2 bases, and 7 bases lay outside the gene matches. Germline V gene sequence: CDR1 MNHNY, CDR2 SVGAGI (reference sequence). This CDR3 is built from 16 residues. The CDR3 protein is CASSYGRAGVTGELFF. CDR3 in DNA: TGTGCCAGCAGTTACGGCCGAGCGGGAGTTACCGGGGAGCTGTTTTTT.

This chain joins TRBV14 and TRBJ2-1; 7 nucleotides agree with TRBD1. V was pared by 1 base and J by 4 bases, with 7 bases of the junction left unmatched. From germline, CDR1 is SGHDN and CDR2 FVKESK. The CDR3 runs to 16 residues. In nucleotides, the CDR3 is TGTGCCAGCAGCCAAGTCGGGACAGTAAATTACAATGAGCAGTTCTTC. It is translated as CASSQVGTVNYNEQFF.

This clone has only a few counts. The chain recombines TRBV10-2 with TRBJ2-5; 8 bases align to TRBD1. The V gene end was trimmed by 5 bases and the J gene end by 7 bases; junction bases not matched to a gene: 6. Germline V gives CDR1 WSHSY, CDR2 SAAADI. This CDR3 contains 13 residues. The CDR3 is CASSMGQALTQYF. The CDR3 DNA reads TGCGCCAGCAGTATGGGACAGGCACTGACCCAGTACTTC.

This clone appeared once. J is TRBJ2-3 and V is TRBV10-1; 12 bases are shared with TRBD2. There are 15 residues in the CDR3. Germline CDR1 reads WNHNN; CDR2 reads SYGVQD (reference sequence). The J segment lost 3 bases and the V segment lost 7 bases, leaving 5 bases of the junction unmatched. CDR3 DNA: TGCGCCAGCATTCTAGCGGGGGGGGCGACAGATACGCAGTATTTT. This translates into CASILAGGATDTQYF.

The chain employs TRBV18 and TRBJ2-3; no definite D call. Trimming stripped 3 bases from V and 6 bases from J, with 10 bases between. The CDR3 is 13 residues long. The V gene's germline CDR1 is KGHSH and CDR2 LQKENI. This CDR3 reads CASSPPGVDTQYF. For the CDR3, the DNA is TGTGCCAGCTCACCCCCAGGCGTGGATACGCAGTATTTT.